A single sample gave rise to the 9 T cell receptor beta chains below, sequenced in a study of CD8+ T cells in alopecia areata. Documented treatment: oral pan-JAK inhibitor, 5-10 mg twice daily. Extracted RNA was reverse transcribed into cDNA, the sequencing template. Using immunoSEQ multiplex PCR, the repertoire was profiled, and TCRdb retains in-frame clones only, with some absent. Of around 200,000 clones listed, less than 70% are singletons. The sequences come from CD8+ T cells sorted from blood, collected at week 24, from a patient treated with tofacitinib. Receptors originate from a human donor with alopecia areata.

This clone was picked up a small number of times. V gene TRBV29-1 combines with J gene TRBJ1-1, with a weak D call TRBD1 (6 bases). V lost 7 bases, J lost 4 bases, and 13 bases lay in between. Germline lookup yields CDR1 SQVTM and CDR2 ANQGSEA. This CDR3 region has 12 residues. The CDR3 DNA reads TGCAGCGCTGTGGCGGGGGCCACTGAAGCTTTCTTT. Its translation is CSAVAGATEAFF.

The chain is built from TRBV29-1 and TRBJ1-2; D remains ambiguous. The CDR3 is made up of 12 amino acids. V gave up 6 bases and J gave up 6 bases, with 14 bases separating them. The germline V gene encodes CDR1 SQVTM and CDR2 ANQGSEA. The CDR3 region is CSVFGRSNGYTF. In DNA form, the CDR3 reads TGCAGCGTCTTCGGGAGGTCGAATGGCTACACCTTC.

The sample holds a few counts of this clone. This chain uses TRBV30 with TRBJ1-2; TRBD1 agrees at 7 bases. Germline V gene sequence: CDR1 GTSNPN, CDR2 SVGIG (reference sequence). V dropped 4 bases and J dropped 2; count of bases not matched to a gene: 10. The CDR3 runs 15 residues. CDR3 coding DNA: TGTGCCTGGATCCTACCGGGACAGCTAAACTATGGCTACACCTTC. It yields the protein CAWILPGQLNYGYTF. Based on the CDR3 plus reference TRBV30 and TRBJ1-2, the full variable domain is SQTIHQWPATLVQPVGSPLSLECTVEGTSNPNLYWYRQAAGRGLQLLFYSVGIGQISSEVPQNLSASRPQDRQFILSSKKLLLSDSGFYLCAWILPGQLNYGYTFGSGTRLTVV.

The chain is built from TRBV20-1 and TRBJ1-1; D not certain. CDR1 and CDR2 from the germline V gene are DFQATT and SNEGSKA (reference sequence). This CDR3 is built from 10 residues. With 2 bases removed from V and 8 bases from J, the gap between germline ends came to 6 bases. The CDR3 region has the DNA TGCAGTGCTAGACGCAAAGAAGCTTTCTTT. This translates into CSARRKEAFF.

The rearrangement joins TRBV9 to TRBJ1-1; D is ambiguous. The CDR3 has 13 amino acids. Trimming took 3 bases from V and 1 from J, leaving 7 bases between them. The V gene's germline CDR1 is SGDLS and CDR2 YYNGEE. The CDR3, as DNA: TGTGCCAGCAGCGCCCCTGGGAACACTGAAGCTTTCTTT. Translation gives CASSAPGNTEAFF. The entire variable domain, with the rest obtained from reference TRBV9 and TRBJ1-1, is as follows: DSGVTQTPKHLITATGQRVTLRCSPRSGDLSVYWYQQSLDQGLQFLIQYYNGEERAKGNILERFSAQQFPDLHSELNLSSLELGDSALYFCASSAPGNTEAFFGQGTRLTVV.

This clone turned up a few times. Other DNA sequences in the same sample also yield this CDR3. The chain links TRBV7-2 to TRBJ2-7; D is unclear. This CDR3 contains 11 residues. The V end was cut by 5 bases, the J end by 4 bases, with 6 bases between. Germline CDR1 reads SGHTA; CDR2 reads FQGNSA. The CDR3 loop reads CASSPGYEQYF. The CDR3 bases are TGTGCCAGCAGCCCCGGGTACGAGCAGTACTTC.

This chain joins TRBV13 and TRBJ1-1, with D possibly TRBD1 on 5 matching bases. Germline V gives CDR1 PRHDT, CDR2 FYEKMQ (reference sequence). V lost 6 bases and J 8 bases, leaving 19 bases between the germline ends. The CDR3 extends over 14 amino acids. The CDR3 reads CASSPSAGTAEAFF. The CDR3 DNA sequence: TGTGCCAGCAGTCCTTCAGCAGGGACGGCGGAAGCTTTCTTT.

This clone was counted only a few times. The chain recombines TRBV4-3 with TRBJ2-3; D not resolved. Germline lookup yields CDR1 LGHNA and CDR2 YSLEER. The germline V and J ends were trimmed by 0 bases and 4 bases, with 11 bases remaining between them. This CDR3 comprises 15 residues. The CDR3 region has the DNA TGCGCCAGCAGCCAAGATCGGTCAGTTGCAGATACGCAGTATTTT. It specifies CASSQDRSVADTQYF.

This clone occurred a few times. V gene TRBV7-9 combines with J gene TRBJ2-7; D call uncertain. V was pared by 3 bases and J by 0 bases, with 12 bases between. The CDR3 is made up of 15 amino acids. CDR1 and CDR2 from the germline V gene are SEHNR and FQNEAQ (reference sequence). CDR3 sequence reads: CASSFDKTSSYEQYF. The DNA of the CDR3 is TGTGCCAGCAGCTTCGACAAAACAAGCTCCTACGAGCAGTACTTC.